The clone carrying this T cell receptor (beta chain) showed up many times. Antigen unknown. This entry comes from a study of T cells after yellow fever vaccination. Study findings and constraints: The booster saw the reappearance of most primary-vaccination clones (approximately 97% CD4, less than 90% CD8). Contaminants from the bulk population, in the form of abundant clonotypes, could be found in FACS-sorted repertoires. A limited proportion of clonotypes was detected within both the CD4 and CD8 compartments.

The TCR cDNA carried a universal primer site and UMIs from 5'RACE template switching. TCRdb re-analysed the 5' RACE reads in MiXCR, keeping a single row per CDR3 protein. Among about 240,000 distinct CDR3 sequences, roughly 7.2% were seen once, and the ten largest hold roughly 0.93%. The V end lost 6 bases, the J end lost 2 bases, and 8 bases lay between the germline ends. CDR1 is SQVTM and CDR2 is ANQGSEA in the germline V gene. The CDR3 sequence is 11 residues long. The input for sequencing was CD4+ T cells sorted from PBMCs, taken 15 days after the yellow fever booster vaccination. The receptor's source is a man between 25 and 39 years old who received the YFV17D yellow fever vaccine. The chain combines TRBV29-1 with TRBJ2-7; a weak D match, TRBD2 (5 bases). CDR3 loop: CSVAGTYEQYF. The CDR3 DNA sequence: TGCAGCGTCGCCGGGACCTACGAGCAGTACTTC.